This entry lists 30 T cell receptor beta chains sequenced from one sample in a study of CD39 and CD103 CD8 tumor-infiltrating T cells. Generated by immunoSEQ multiplex PCR, the TCRdb table keeps only in-frame clones and is missing some. The sample lists approximately 17,000 clones, 90% to 95% occurring once. Sequenced sample: CD8+ T cells sorted from blood. The subset is: total memory CD8 T cells (CD45RA-CCR7+/-) from blood or uninvolved lymph node. These TCRs come from a human donor with head and neck squamous cell carcinoma.

The genes are TRBV27 and TRBJ2-4, with a possible D match to TRBD1 (6 bases). Germline-derived CDR1 and CDR2 are MNHEY and SMNVEV (reference sequence). V was cut by 3 bases and J by 0 bases, with 15 bases left in between. The CDR3 has 17 residues. CDR3 coding DNA: TGTGCCAGCAGTTTGGACAGCAAGAGGCTAGCCAAAAACATTCAGTACTTC. This sequence encodes CASSLDSKRLAKNIQYF.

The genes are TRBV19 and TRBJ2-7; the D is unclear. This CDR3 contains 13 residues. Germline V gene sequence: CDR1 LNHDA, CDR2 SQIVND (reference sequence). Trimming pared 6 bases from V and 4 bases from J, leaving 13 bases between. Here the CDR3 DNA reads TGTGCCAGTAGCCTACAAGGAAGTTACGAGCAGTACTTC. This translates into CASSLQGSYEQYF.

CDR3 residues: CAWSGTEETQYF. CDR3 DNA sequence: TGTGCCTGGAGCGGGACAGAAGAGACCCAGTACTTC. The rearrangement uses TRBV30 and TRBJ2-5; 7 bases map to TRBD1. The CDR3 sequence is 12 residues long. The germline CDR1 and CDR2 sequences are GTSNPN and SVGIG (reference sequence). The ends lost 3 bases at V and 3 bases at J; junction bases unmatched: 1.

The V call is TRBV27, the J call TRBJ2-5, with unresolved D. Germline-derived CDR1 and CDR2 are MNHEY and SMNVEV (reference sequence). V gave up 8 bases and J gave up 5 bases, with 15 bases separating them. This CDR3 contains 13 residues. The DNA of the CDR3 is TGTGCCAGCTCCGGACCCGCTCTGGAGACCCAGTACTTC. It codes for CASSGPALETQYF.

This clone was seen once. The J gene is TRBJ1-4, the V gene TRBV5-1; 7 bases align to TRBD1. The CDR3 has 17 amino acids. Germline V gene lookup returns CDR1 SGHRS and CDR2 YFSETQ. J lost 3 bases, V lost 2 bases, and 10 bases had no gene match. As DNA, the CDR3 is TGCGCCAGCAGCTTCGGGCAGGGGGTGGGAGCTAATGAAAAACTGTTTTTT. Its translation is CASSFGQGVGANEKLFF.

This clone was observed a single time. V usage is TRBV27 and J usage is TRBJ1-2; 8 bases are shared with TRBD1. The J segment lost 4 bases and the V segment lost 5 bases, leaving 9 bases of the junction unmatched. The CDR3 has 15 amino acids. Germline CDR1 MNHEY, CDR2 SMNVEV (reference sequence). CDR3 amino acids: CASSPGQGVLYGYTF. CDR3 sequence (DNA): TGTGCCAGCAGTCCCGGACAGGGCGTCCTCTATGGCTACACCTTC.

The V call is TRBV5-1, the J call TRBJ2-2; 8 bases fit TRBD2. V dropped 4 bases and J dropped 4; count of bases not matched to a gene: 12. CDR3 size: 17 residues. The V gene's germline CDR1 is SGHRS and CDR2 YFSETQ. This CDR3 is CASSGAFSAGGTGELFF. In DNA, the CDR3 is TGCGCCAGCAGCGGCGCCTTCTCGGCGGGGGGCACCGGGGAGCTGTTTTTT.

The chain carries TRBV10-1 and TRBJ2-1; D is perhaps TRBD2 (6 bases). Germline CDR1 WNHNN, CDR2 SYGVQD (reference sequence). Trimming took off 6 bases at V and 10 bases at J, with 13 bases between the two ends. The CDR3 totals 12 residues. The CDR3 here is CASSPGTLEQFF. The CDR3 DNA sequence: TGCGCCAGCAGCCCCGGGACTTTAGAGCAGTTCTTC.

The chain combines TRBV2 with TRBJ2-3; D is perhaps TRBD1 (6 bases). This CDR3 contains 15 residues. Germline V lookup: CDR1 SNHLY, CDR2 FYNNEI. V lost 3 bases, J lost 2 bases, and 12 bases lay in between. CDR3 DNA sequence: TGTGCCAGCAGTGAGGTACAGGGTTACACAGATACGCAGTATTTT. This sequence encodes CASSEVQGYTDTQYF.

The chain employs TRBV19 and TRBJ1-1; TRBD1 matches at 9 bases. The CDR3 runs to 15 residues. V lost 5 bases and J lost 4; bases outside the gene matches: 8. The germline gives CDR1 LNHDA, CDR2 SQIVND (reference sequence). The CDR3 DNA sequence: TGTGCCAGTAGTTGGGTGAACAGGGGGCTCACTGAAGCTTTCTTT. Encoded protein: CASSWVNRGLTEAFF.

This clone showed up just a few times. This chain joins TRBV29-1 and TRBJ1-1; D is undetermined. Germline values: CDR1 SQVTM, CDR2 ANQGSEA. This CDR3 spans 13 amino acids. The germline V and J ends were trimmed by 8 bases and 0 bases, with 13 bases remaining between them. The CDR3 region is CSSRREVNTEAFF. The CDR3 DNA reads TGCAGCTCAAGACGCGAGGTGAACACTGAAGCTTTCTTT.

This rearrangement joins TRBV9 to TRBJ1-6, with D maybe TRBD1 (5 bases). V lost 0 bases and J lost 8, with 12 bases in between. Germline-derived CDR1 and CDR2 are SGDLS and YYNGEE. CDR3 length: 15 amino acids. For the CDR3, the DNA is TGTGCCAGCAGCGTAGAGGGACGGACTGATTCACCCCTCCACTTT. This gives the protein CASSVEGRTDSPLHF.

The chain joins TRBV4-2 to TRBJ2-3, with 9 bases that match TRBD2. The CDR3 runs to 16 residues. Germline loops: CDR1 LGHNA, CDR2 YNFKEQ. Trimming removed 1 base from V and 2 bases from J; junction bases left unmatched: 4. CDR3 bases: TGTGCCAGCAGCCAAGCTAGCGGGGACCACACAGATACGCAGTATTTT. Residues: CASSQASGDHTDTQYF.

The chain uses TRBV5-1 and TRBJ1-4; the match to TRBD1 covers 9 bases. This CDR3 is 20 amino acids long. V lost 5 bases to trimming and J lost 4 bases; unmatched junction nucleotides: 21. Germline V gives CDR1 SGHRS, CDR2 YFSETQ. CDR3 amino acids: CASRLCKEGQGFKGNEKLFF. Written as DNA, the CDR3 is TGCGCCAGCAGGCTTTGTAAAGAGGGACAGGGATTTAAGGGTAATGAAAAACTGTTTTTT.

The CDR3 sequence: CASSNVPPEAFF. As DNA, the CDR3 is TGTGCCAGCAGCAATGTCCCTCCTGAAGCTTTCTTT. V gene TRBV27 combines with J gene TRBJ1-1; D ambiguous. This CDR3 has 12 residues. Germline loops: CDR1 MNHEY, CDR2 SMNVEV (reference sequence). The germline V and J ends were trimmed by 6 bases and 6 bases, with 11 bases remaining between them.

The rearrangement links TRBV13 to TRBJ2-1; 11 bases agree with TRBD2. The CDR3 loop spans 17 amino acids. Germline loops: CDR1 PRHDT, CDR2 FYEKMQ (reference sequence). V shed 5 bases, J shed 2 bases, and the junction held 8 bases outside the gene matches. DNA for the CDR3: TGTGCCAGCAGCCCCATGAATAGCGGGGGGGCCTACAATGAGCAGTTCTTC. Protein product: CASSPMNSGGAYNEQFF.

The chain joins TRBV27 to TRBJ2-1; D is undetermined. The CDR3 is 13 amino acids. V was shortened by 5 bases and J by 10 bases, with 15 bases between the two germline ends. Germline CDR1 and CDR2: MNHEY and SMNVEV (reference sequence). Written as DNA, the CDR3 is TGTGCCAGCAGTCCAGCCTCTGGCAACGAGCAGTTCTTC. Its translation: CASSPASGNEQFF.

The V gene is TRBV4-1, the J gene TRBJ2-3; D is unclear. The CDR3 totals 15 residues. Germline CDR1 reads MGHRA; CDR2 reads YSYEKL. The V end lost 0 bases, the J end lost 2 bases, and 9 bases lay between the germline ends. CDR3 loop: CASSQEFRDTDTQYF. The DNA of the CDR3 is TGCGCCAGCAGCCAAGAATTCAGAGACACAGATACGCAGTATTTT.

The rearrangement links TRBV6-5 to TRBJ2-7; 10 positions match TRBD1. CDR3 length equals 16 residues. Germline V gene sequence: CDR1 MNHEY, CDR2 SVGAGI. The trim removed 0 bases at V and 9 bases at J, leaving 11 bases unmatched. The chain's CDR3 is CASSYSGQGGTEGQYF. For the CDR3, the DNA is TGTGCCAGCAGTTACTCTGGACAGGGGGGGACCGAAGGGCAGTACTTC.

V usage is TRBV5-1 and J usage is TRBJ2-1; D is undetermined. Germline lookup yields CDR1 SGHRS and CDR2 YFSETQ. CDR3 length equals 15 residues. Trimming took 0 bases from V and 0 from J, leaving 7 bases between them. The CDR3 nucleotides read TGCGCCAGCAGCTTGGAGGGTGGCTCCTACAATGAGCAGTTCTTC. Translated: CASSLEGGSYNEQFF.

This chain uses TRBV29-1 with TRBJ2-1, with D unresolved. Looked up from germline, CDR1 is SQVTM and CDR2 is ANQGSEA. The CDR3 is 12 amino acids. The V gene lost 1 base and the J gene lost 8 bases, with 9 bases spanning the gap. CDR3 in amino acids: CSVEAPGDEQFF. Written as DNA, the CDR3 is TGCAGCGTTGAAGCCCCAGGTGATGAGCAGTTCTTC.

The chain has TRBV21-1 and TRBJ1-3. TRBV21-1 is labeled a pseudogene. The CDR3 runs to 15 residues. The CDR3 loop is CASSLAGSSGNTIYF. CDR3 coding DNA: TGTGCCAGCAGCCTTGCCGGGAGCTCTGGAAACACCATATATTTT.

The chain is built from TRBV28 and TRBJ2-5; a possible D gene is TRBD2 (5 bases). The J call is doubtful: the DNA matches TRBJ2-7 better. This CDR3 is built from 15 residues. Looked up from germline, CDR1 is MDHEN and CDR2 is SYDVKM. The CDR3 sequence is CASSRPYDGEYEQYF. Written as DNA, the CDR3 is TGTGCCAGCAGTCGACCCTATGACGGGGAGTACGAGCAGTACTTC.

CDR3 in amino acids: CASSIGTRGTAPLHF. CDR3 nucleotide sequence: TGTGCCAGTAGTATAGGGACCCGGGGCACAGCACCCCTCCACTTT. The V gene is TRBV19, the J gene TRBJ1-6; the D gene is possibly TRBD1 (5 bases). V lost 1 base and J lost 11, with 15 bases in between. The CDR3 extends over 15 amino acids. Germline loops: CDR1 LNHDA, CDR2 SQIVND (reference sequence).

The gene calls are TRBV30 and TRBJ1-1; D is perhaps TRBD1 (5 bases). The CDR3 is 13 residues long. CDR1 and CDR2 (germline): GTSNPN, SVGIG (reference sequence). Trimming pared 2 bases from V and 5 bases from J, leaving 12 bases between. The CDR3 DNA sequence: TGTGCCTGGAGTCTGGGGCTAAGGACTGAAGCTTTCTTT. This encodes CAWSLGLRTEAFF.

J is TRBJ1-5 and V is TRBV28; TRBD1 might be the D (5 bases). In germline, CDR1 is MDHEN, CDR2 SYDVKM. This CDR3 region has 14 residues. V was trimmed by 3 bases and J by 1 base, leaving 7 bases between them. This chain's CDR3 is CASSFSGSNQPQHF. CDR3 DNA sequence: TGTGCCAGCAGTTTCTCAGGGAGCAATCAGCCCCAGCATTTT.

The count of this clone is one. The rearrangement links TRBV4-1 to TRBJ2-7; D is unclear. Germline V gene sequence: CDR1 MGHRA, CDR2 YSYEKL. The CDR3 consists of 13 residues. V lost 3 bases and J lost 3, with 9 bases in between. The CDR3 sequence is CASSHSLYYEQYF. CDR3 DNA: TGCGCCAGCAGCCACAGCCTTTACTACGAGCAGTACTTC.

This rearrangement joins TRBV18 to TRBJ1-2; maybe TRBD1 (6 bases). Germline V CDR1 and CDR2: KGHSH, LQKENI. The germline V and J ends were trimmed by 3 bases and 8 bases, with 22 bases remaining between them. The CDR3 is 16 amino acids. The CDR3 here is CASSPVGLSGGQGYTF. The CDR3 DNA follows: TGTGCCAGCTCACCTGTGGGGCTGAGCGGGGGCCAAGGCTACACCTTC.

The V and J genes are TRBV4-1 and TRBJ1-5; unclear D gene. CDR3 size: 15 residues. Trimming left V 2 bases short and J 0 bases short, with 8 bases between. Germline assignment: CDR1 MGHRA and CDR2 YSYEKL. The CDR3 spells CASSQQAVSNQPQHF. In DNA form, the CDR3 reads TGCGCCAGCAGCCAACAGGCAGTTAGCAATCAGCCCCAGCATTTT.

The table lists this clone with a count of one. The J gene is TRBJ1-5, the V gene TRBV2; D possibly corresponds to TRBD1 (5 bases). With 1 base removed from V and 3 bases from J, the gap between germline ends came to 13 bases. Germline V gives CDR1 SNHLY, CDR2 FYNNEI. CDR3 length: 16 amino acids. CDR3 DNA: TGTGCCAGCAGTGAAGGAGGGACGGCCTACAATCAGCCCCAGCATTTT. Its protein is CASSEGGTAYNQPQHF.